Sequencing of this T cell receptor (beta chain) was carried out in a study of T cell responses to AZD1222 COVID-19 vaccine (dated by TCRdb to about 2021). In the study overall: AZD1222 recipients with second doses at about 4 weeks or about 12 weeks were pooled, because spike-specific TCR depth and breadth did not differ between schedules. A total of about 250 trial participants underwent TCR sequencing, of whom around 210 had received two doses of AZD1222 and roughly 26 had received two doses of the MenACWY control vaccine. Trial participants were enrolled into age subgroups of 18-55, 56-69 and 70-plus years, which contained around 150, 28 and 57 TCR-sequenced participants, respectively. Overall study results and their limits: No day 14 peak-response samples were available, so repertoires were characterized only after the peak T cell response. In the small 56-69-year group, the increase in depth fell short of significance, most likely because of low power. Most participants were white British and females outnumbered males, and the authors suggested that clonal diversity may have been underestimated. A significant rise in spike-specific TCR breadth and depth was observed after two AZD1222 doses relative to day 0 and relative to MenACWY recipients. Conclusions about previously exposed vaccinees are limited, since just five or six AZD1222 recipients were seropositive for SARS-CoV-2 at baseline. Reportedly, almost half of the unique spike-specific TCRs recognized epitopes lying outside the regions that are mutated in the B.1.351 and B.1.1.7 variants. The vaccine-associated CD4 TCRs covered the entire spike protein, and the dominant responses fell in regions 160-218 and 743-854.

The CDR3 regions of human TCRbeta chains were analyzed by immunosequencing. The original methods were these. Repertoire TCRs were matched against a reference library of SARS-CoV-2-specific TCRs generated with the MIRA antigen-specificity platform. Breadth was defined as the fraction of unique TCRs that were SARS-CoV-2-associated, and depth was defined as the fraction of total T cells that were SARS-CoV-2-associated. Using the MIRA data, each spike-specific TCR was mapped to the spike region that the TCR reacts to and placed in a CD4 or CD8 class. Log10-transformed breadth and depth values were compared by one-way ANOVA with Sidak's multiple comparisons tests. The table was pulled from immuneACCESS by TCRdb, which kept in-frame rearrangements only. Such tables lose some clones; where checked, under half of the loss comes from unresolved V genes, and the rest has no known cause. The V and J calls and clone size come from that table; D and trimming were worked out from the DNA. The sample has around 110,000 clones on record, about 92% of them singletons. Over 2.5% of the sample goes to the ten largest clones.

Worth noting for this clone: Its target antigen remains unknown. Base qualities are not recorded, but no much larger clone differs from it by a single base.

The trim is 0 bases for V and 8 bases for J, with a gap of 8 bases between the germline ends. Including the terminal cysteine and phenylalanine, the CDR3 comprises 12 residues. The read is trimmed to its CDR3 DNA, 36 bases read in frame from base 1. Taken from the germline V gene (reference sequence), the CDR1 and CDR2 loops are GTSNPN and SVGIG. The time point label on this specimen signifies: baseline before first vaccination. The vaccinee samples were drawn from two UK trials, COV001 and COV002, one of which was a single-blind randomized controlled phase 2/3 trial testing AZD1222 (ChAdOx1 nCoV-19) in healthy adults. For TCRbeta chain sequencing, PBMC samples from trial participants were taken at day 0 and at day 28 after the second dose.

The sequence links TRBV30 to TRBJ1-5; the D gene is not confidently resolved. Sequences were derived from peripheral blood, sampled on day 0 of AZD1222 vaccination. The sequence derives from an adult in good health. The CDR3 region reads CAWSVGGKPQHF. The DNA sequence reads TGTGCCTGGAGTGTGGGCGGGAAGCCCCAGCATTTT.